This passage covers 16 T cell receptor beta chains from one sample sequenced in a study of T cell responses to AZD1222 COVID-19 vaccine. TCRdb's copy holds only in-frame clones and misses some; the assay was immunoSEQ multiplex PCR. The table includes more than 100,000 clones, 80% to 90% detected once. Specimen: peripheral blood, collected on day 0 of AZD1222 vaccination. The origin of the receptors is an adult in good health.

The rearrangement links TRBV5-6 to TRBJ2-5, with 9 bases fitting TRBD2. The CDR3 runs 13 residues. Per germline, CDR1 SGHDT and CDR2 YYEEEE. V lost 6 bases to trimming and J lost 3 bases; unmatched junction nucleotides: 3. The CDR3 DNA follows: TGTGCCAGCAATAGCGGGAGTGAAGAGACCCAGTACTTC. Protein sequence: CASNSGSEETQYF.

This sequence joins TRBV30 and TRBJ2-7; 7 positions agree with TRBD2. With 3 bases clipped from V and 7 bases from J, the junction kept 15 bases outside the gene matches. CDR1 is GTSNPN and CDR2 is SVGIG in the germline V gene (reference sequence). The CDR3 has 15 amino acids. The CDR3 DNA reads TGTGCCTGGAGCCTAGCGGATCCACGGTGGGGAGAGCAGTACTTC. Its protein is CAWSLADPRWGEQYF.

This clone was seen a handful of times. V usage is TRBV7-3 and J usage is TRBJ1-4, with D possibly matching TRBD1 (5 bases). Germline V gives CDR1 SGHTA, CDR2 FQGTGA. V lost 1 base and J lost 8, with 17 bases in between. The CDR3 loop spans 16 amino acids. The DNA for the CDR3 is TGTGCCAGCAGCTTAAAGGGTGGGGCCTACGAGGAAAAACTGTTTTTT. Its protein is CASSLKGGAYEEKLFF.

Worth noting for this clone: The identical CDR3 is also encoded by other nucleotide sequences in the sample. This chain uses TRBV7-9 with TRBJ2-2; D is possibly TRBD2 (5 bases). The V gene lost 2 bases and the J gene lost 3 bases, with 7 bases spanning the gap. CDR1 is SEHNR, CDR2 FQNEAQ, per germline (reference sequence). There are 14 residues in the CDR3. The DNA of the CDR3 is TGTGCCAGCAGCTTAACCGGGGACACCGGGGAGCTGTTTTTT. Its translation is CASSLTGDTGELFF. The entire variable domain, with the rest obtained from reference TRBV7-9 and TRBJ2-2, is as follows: DTGVSQNPRHKITKRGQNVTFRCDPISEHNRLYWYRQTLGQGPEFLTYFQNEAQLEKSRLLSDRFSAERPKGSFSTLEIQRTEQGDSAMYLCASSLTGDTGELFFGEGSRLTVL.

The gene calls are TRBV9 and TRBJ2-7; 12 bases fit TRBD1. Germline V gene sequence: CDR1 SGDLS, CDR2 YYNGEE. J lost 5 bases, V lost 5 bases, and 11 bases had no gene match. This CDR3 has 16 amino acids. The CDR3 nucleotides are TGTGCCAGCAGTGGTACCGGGACAGGGGGCTTCCACGAGCAGTACTTC. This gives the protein CASSGTGTGGFHEQYF.

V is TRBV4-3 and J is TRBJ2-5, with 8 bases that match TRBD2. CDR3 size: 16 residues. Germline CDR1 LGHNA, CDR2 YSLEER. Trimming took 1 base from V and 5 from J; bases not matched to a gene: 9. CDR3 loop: CASSQALGGAGETQYF. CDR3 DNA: TGCGCCAGCAGCCAAGCCCTCGGGGGGGCCGGGGAGACCCAGTACTTC.

The CDR3 spells CASSVAGSGRAGGELFF. CDR3 coding DNA: TGTGCCAGCAGCGTAGCGGGTAGCGGGAGGGCTGGCGGGGAGCTGTTTTTT. The chain recombines TRBV9 with TRBJ2-2; 11 bases fit TRBD2. The V gene end was trimmed by 0 bases and the J gene end by 7 bases; junction bases not matched to a gene: 8. Germline loops: CDR1 SGDLS, CDR2 YYNGEE. CDR3 length equals 17 residues. Variable domain in full (rest from reference TRBV9 and TRBJ2-2): DSGVTQTPKHLITATGQRVTLRCSPRSGDLSVYWYQQSLDQGLQFLIQYYNGEERAKGNILERFSAQQFPDLHSELNLSSLELGDSALYFCASSVAGSGRAGGELFFGEGSRLTVL.

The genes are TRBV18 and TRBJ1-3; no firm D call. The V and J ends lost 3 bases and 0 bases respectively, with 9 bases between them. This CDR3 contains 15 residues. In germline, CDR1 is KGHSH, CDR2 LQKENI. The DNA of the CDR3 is TGTGCCAGCTCACCCCAAGGGAACTCTGGAAACACCATATATTTT. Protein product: CASSPQGNSGNTIYF.

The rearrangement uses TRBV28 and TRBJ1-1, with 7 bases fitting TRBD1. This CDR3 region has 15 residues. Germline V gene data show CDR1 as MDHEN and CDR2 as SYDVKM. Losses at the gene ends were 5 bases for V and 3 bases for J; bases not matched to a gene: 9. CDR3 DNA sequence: TGTGCCAGCAGTAGGGGGCGAAGTTCATACACTGAAGCTTTCTTT. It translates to CASSRGRSSYTEAFF.

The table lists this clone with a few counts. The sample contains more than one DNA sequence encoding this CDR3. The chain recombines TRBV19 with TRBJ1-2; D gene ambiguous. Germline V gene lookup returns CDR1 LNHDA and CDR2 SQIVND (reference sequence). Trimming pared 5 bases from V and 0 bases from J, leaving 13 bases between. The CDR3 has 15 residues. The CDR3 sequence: CASSPGGRPNYGYTF. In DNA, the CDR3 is TGTGCCAGTAGTCCCGGCGGGAGACCTAACTATGGCTACACCTTC.

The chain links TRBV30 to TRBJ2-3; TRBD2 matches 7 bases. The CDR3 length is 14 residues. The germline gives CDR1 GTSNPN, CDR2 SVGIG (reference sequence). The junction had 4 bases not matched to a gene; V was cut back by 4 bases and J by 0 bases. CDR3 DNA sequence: TGTGCCTGGACTAGCGGAACTAGCACAGATACGCAGTATTTT. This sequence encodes CAWTSGTSTDTQYF.

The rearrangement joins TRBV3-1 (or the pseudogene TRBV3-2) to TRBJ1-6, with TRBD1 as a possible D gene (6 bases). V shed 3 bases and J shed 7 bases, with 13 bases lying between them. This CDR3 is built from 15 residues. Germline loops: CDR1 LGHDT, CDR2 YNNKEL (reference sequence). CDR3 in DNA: TGTGCCAGCAGCCAGGTGGACAGTCAAAATTCACCCCTCCACTTT. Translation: CASSQVDSQNSPLHF.

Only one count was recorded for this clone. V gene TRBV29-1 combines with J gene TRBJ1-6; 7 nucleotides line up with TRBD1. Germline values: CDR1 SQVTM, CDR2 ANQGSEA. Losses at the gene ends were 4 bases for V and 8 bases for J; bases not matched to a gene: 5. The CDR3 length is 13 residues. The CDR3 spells CSVGGQPDSPLHF. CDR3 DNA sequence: TGCAGCGTTGGGGGACAGCCAGATTCACCCCTCCACTTT.

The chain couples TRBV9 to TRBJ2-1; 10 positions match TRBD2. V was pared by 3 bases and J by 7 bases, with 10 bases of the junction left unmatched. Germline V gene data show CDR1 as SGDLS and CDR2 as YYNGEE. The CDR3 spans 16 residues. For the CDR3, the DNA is TGTGCCAGCAGCGCAGAGCTAGCGGGAGATCGAAATGAGCAGTTCTTC. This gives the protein CASSAELAGDRNEQFF.

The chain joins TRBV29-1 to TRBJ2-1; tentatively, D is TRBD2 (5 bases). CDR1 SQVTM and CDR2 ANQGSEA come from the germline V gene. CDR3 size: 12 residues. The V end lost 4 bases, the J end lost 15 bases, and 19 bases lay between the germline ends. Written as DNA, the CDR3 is TGCAGCGTTGTTAGGGAGCCCTTGCATCTGTTCTTC. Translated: CSVVREPLHLFF.

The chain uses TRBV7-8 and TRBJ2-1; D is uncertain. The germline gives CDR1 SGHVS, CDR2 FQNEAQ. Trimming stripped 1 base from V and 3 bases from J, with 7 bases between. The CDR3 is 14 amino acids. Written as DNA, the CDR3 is TGTGCCAGCAGCTTAGGACTGTTCTACAATGAGCAGTTCTTC. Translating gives CASSLGLFYNEQFF.